This TCR beta chain originates from a study of blood T cell repertoires in COVID-19. About the research overall: Samples representing acute and convalescent COVID-19 were sourced from the United States, Italy and Spain.

CDR1 is WNHNN and CDR2 is SYGVQD in the germline V gene (reference sequence). CDR3 length: 18 residues. V dropped 4 bases and J dropped 2; count of bases not matched to a gene: 13. TCRdb's table, derived via immunoSEQ multiplex PCR, lists solely in-frame clones and lacks some. The top ten hold approximately 1.4% of the sample, which has about 180,000 clones, around 83% seen once. The sequenced sample consisted of peripheral blood. The chain uses TRBV10-1 and TRBJ1-3; 8 bases are a match to TRBD1. The TCR comes from a human donor in a cohort sampled during active COVID-19. The CDR3 nucleotides read TGCGCCAGCAGTGCCCACGGACAGGGAACAACAGCTGGAAACACCATATATTTT. It is translated as CASSAHGQGTTAGNTIYF.